This TCR beta chain originates from a study of shared clonotypes between healthy human individuals. Profiling relied on immunoSEQ multiplex PCR, and the TCRdb table lists in-frame clones only, not all of them. There are about 2.2 million clones in the sample; more than 85% occur only once, and about 1.5% lies in the top ten. This CDR3 region has 13 residues. Germline-derived CDR1 and CDR2 are SGHAT and FQNNGV. V lost 6 bases and J 0 bases, leaving 9 bases between the germline ends. It was CD45RO-negative cells, positively selected for CCR7, that made up naive CD8 cells, with terminally differentiated effector memory CD45RA+ cells excluded.

The clonotype was recovered from a man aged 18 to 29 in good health. Some clones in this sample may be carry-over from other donors' samples. The gene calls are TRBV11-2 and TRBJ2-7, with no clear D. Sequencing used naive CD8+ T cells from PBMCs. CDR3 nucleotide sequence: TGTGCCAGCAGGGGTAAGCCCTCCTACGAGCAGTACTTC. The encoded protein is CASRGKPSYEQYF. The variable domain in full, completed from reference TRBV11-2 and TRBJ2-7, reads EAGVAQSPRYKIIEKRQSVAFWCNPISGHATLYWYQQILGQGPKLLIQFQNNGVVDDSQLPKDRFSAERLKGVDSTLKIQPAKLEDSAVYLCASRGKPSYEQYFGPGTRLTVT.